This T cell receptor (beta chain) stems from a study of blood T cell dynamics during melanoma immunotherapy. The assay was immunoSEQ multiplex PCR, and TCRdb's table has in-frame clones only and misses some. The table lists over 10,000 clones, around 90% of them singletons. Germline values: CDR1 SEHNR, CDR2 FQNEAQ (reference sequence). The length of the CDR3 is 16 residues. V lost 0 bases, J lost 3 bases, and 4 bases stayed unmatched. The time point was: pre-treatment baseline. Samples come from before therapy and from week 3 after the first blockade cycle. Patients with prior systemic cancer treatment, concomitant immunosuppressants, or other active malignancies were excluded.

The specimen comprised effector memory CD8+ T cells from blood, sampled from a patient treated with checkpoint blockade. The source of this sequence is a human donor with melanoma. V usage is TRBV7-9 and J usage is TRBJ1-1; TRBD1 matches 10 bases. CDR3 protein: CASSLAGTGEDTEAFF. The DNA for the CDR3 is TGTGCCAGCAGCTTAGCGGGGACAGGGGAAGACACTGAAGCTTTCTTT.